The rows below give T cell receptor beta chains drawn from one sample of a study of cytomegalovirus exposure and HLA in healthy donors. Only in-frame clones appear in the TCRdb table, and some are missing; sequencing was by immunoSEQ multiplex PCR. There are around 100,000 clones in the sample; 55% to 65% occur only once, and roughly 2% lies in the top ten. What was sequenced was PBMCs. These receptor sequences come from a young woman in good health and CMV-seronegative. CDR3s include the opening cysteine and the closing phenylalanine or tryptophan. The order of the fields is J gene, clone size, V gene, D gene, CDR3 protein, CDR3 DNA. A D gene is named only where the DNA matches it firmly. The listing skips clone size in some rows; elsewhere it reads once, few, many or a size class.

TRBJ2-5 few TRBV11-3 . CASSPTRQGETQYF TGTGCCAGCAGCCCAACGAGGCAGGGGGAGACCCAGTACTTC
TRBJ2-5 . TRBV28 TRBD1 CASSLHGQGIETQYF TGTGCCAGCAGTTTACACGGACAGGGGATAGAGACCCAGTACTTC
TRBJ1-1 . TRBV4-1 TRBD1 CASSHRGTNTEAFF TGCGCCAGCAGTCACAGGGGTACGAACACTGAAGCTTTCTTT
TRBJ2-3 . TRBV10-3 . CAISESLRGTGTDTQYF TGTGCCATCAGTGAGTCTTTGAGGGGAACAGGGACAGATACGCAGTATTTT
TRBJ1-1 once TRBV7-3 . CASSLTRGEGRTEAFF TGTGCCAGCAGCTTAACTAGGGGGGAGGGTAGGACTGAAGCTTTCTTT
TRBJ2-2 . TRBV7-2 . CASSLGGTGELFF TGTGCCAGCAGCTTAGGAGGCACCGGGGAGCTGTTTTTT
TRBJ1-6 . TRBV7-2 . CASSLSNNGDSPLHF TGTGCCAGCAGCTTGTCAAATAACGGGGATTCACCCCTCCACTTT
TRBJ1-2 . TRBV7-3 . CASSPRVGYTF TGTGCCAGCAGCCCCCGGGTTGGCTACACCTTC
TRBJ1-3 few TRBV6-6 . CASSYGEAGNTIYF TGTGCCAGCAGTTACGGGGAGGCCGGAAACACCATATATTTT
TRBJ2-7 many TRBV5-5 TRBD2 CASSLRSLAGGPQGEQYF TGTGCCAGCAGCTTGAGAAGCCTAGCGGGAGGGCCACAAGGCGAGCAGTACTTC
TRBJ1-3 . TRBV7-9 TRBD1 CASSKQGASGNTIYF TGTGCCAGCAGCAAACAGGGGGCCTCTGGAAACACCATATATTTT
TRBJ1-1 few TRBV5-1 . CASSWTARNTEAFF TGCGCCAGCAGCTGGACAGCCCGGAACACTGAAGCTTTCTTT
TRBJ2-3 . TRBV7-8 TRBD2 CASSFLLAGDTDTQYF TGTGCCAGCAGCTTCTTACTAGCGGGGGACACAGATACGCAGTATTTT
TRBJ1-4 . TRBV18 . CASSPRGASSYEKLFF TGTGCCAGCTCACCCCGCGGGGCCTCTAGTTATGAAAAACTGTTTTTT
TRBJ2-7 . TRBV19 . CASSDPGSSYEQYF TGTGCCAGTAGCGACCCCGGGAGCTCCTACGAGCAGTACTTC
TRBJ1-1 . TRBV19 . CASSIGFLGADEAFF TGTGCCAGTAGTATAGGTTTCTTGGGGGCCGATGAAGCTTTCTTT
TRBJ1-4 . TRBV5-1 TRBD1 CASSLEGQGGLNEKLFF TGCGCCAGCAGCTTGGAAGGACAGGGGGGGTTAAATGAAAAACTGTTTTTT
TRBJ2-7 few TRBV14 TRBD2 CASSQTSFYGEQYF TGTGCCAGCAGCCAGACTAGCTTTTACGGTGAGCAGTACTTC
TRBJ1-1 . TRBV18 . CASSPRAPRGTEAFF TGTGCCAGCTCACCTCGGGCCCCCCGGGGCACTGAAGCTTTCTTT
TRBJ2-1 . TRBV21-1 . CASSKGGLAGGTSYNEQFF TGTGCCAGCAGCAAAGGGGGACTAGCGGGAGGAACATCCTACAATGAGCAGTTCTTC
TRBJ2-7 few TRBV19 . CASSTQGWELYF TGTGCCAGTAGTACCCAGGGGTGGGAACTGTACTTC
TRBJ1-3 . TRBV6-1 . CASSETGYSGNTIYF TGTGCCAGCAGTGAAACAGGTTACTCTGGAAACACCATATATTTT